The 2 T cell receptor beta chains given below trace back to one sample, sequenced in a study of blood T cell repertoires in COVID-19. Data came from immunoSEQ multiplex PCR; TCRdb stores just in-frame clones and leaves some out. In the table there are around 77,000 clones, about 80% of which are singletons. The material sequenced was peripheral blood. The source of these receptors is a human donor in a cohort sampled during active COVID-19.

This chain connects TRBV5-1 to TRBJ1-2, with 9 bases matching TRBD1. Germline lookup yields CDR1 SGHRS and CDR2 YFSETQ. The CDR3 totals 16 residues. The V segment lost 2 bases and the J segment 6 bases; nucleotides outside the gene matches: 11. The DNA for the CDR3 is TGCGCCAGCAGCTTTACCCCGGGACAGGGTTCTCATGGCTACACCTTC. Translation: CASSFTPGQGSHGYTF.

V usage is TRBV27 and J usage is TRBJ1-2; the D is unclear. Trimming removed 8 bases at V and 7 bases at J, with 14 bases between. Germline values: CDR1 MNHEY, CDR2 SMNVEV (reference sequence). CDR3 length equals 12 residues. CDR3 sequence reads: CASGRLNGGYTF. CDR3 DNA: TGTGCCAGCGGGAGGCTCAATGGTGGCTACACCTTC.